This T cell receptor (beta chain) was sequenced in a study of blood T cell repertoires in COVID-19. Study summary: Sites in the United States, Italy and Spain provided acute and convalescent COVID-19 samples. PBMCs, B-cell-depleted T cells, or T cells were the source of the cDNA or gDNA that made up the material.

Original processing methods: Amplification of reference gene primers was used by the study to estimate nucleated cell counts. Libraries were prepared by immunoSEQ multiplex PCR; TCRdb keeps only in-frame clonotypes and omits some of them. V, J and clone size reflect that table, while D and trimming were determined from the DNA. The data hold over 90,000 clones, with about nine tenths observed a single time. The clonotype originates from a woman in her seventies with acute or convalescent COVID-19. The sequencing sample was made of peripheral blood.

The CDR3 nucleotides read TGTGCCAGCAGCACGGACAGAGCCTACGAGCAGTACTTC. Encoded protein: CASSTDRAYEQYF. The V gene is TRBV5-4, the J gene TRBJ2-7; TRBD1 is a possible D gene (6 bases). This CDR3 region has 13 residues. The V gene lost 4 bases and the J gene lost 2 bases, with 10 bases spanning the gap. Germline loops: CDR1 SGHNT, CDR2 YYREEE (reference sequence).